The T cell receptor beta chain under discussion was sequenced for a study of shared clonotypes between healthy human individuals (dated by TCRdb to the early 2020s). For the study in its entirety: Two women and three men aged 18 to 49 years were included in the cohort. Per donor, leukapheresis produced somewhere between about 0.9 and 9.5 billion PBMCs. The study deeply sequenced blood TCR repertoires of about five healthy adults to estimate repertoire size and the extent of clonotype sharing between individuals. Libraries were prepared and TCR repertoires were sequenced by different laboratories using diverse techniques, in order to increase sequencing depth and limit assay-specific biases. The investigation overall reported the following: Because the study included a small number of donors, the genetic and exposure-history diversity represented was limited. Sampling was restricted to blood, and TCR repertoires in tissues likely differ from the TCR repertoires found in blood. Based on pairwise subsampling, the degree of clonotype sharing among donors was expected to be affected by sequencing depth.

The donors were healthy, HIV-negative adults who had no recently reported acute infections or vaccinations. Only Caucasian adults living in Nashville, Tennessee, USA were represented among the donors. For unsorted samples, about 90 million PBMCs were counted, and genomic DNA was extracted using the QIAamp DNA Blood Mini kit. After blood collection by leukapheresis, PBMCs were isolated using Ficoll-Histopaque density gradient centrifugation and then cryopreserved in the vapor phase of liquid nitrogen. A word on this clone: Its antigen is still unknown. Per-nucleotide qualities are absent, and no much larger clonotype sits a single base away.

Using the deep immunoSEQ assay, multiplex PCR amplified TCR CDR3 regions from genomic DNA. Extracted genomic DNA from each cell subset was distributed evenly across all wells of several immunoSEQ 96-well plates, and each plate was treated as a replicate. For unsorted PBMC, approximately 290 ng of genomic DNA, equivalent to approximately 28,000 T cell genomes, went into each replicate PCR. Ten immunoSEQ deep assay plates were used to sequence the unsorted PBMC genomic DNA. Purified libraries were measured with a Qubit 3.0 fluorometer, size-checked on a Bioanalyzer 2100, and measured again with the KAPA Library Quantification kit. A separate single-read 150-cycle Illumina NextSeq 550 flow cell was used to sequence each immunoSEQ 96-well plate. Regarding the original processing steps: Because only junctional sequences without quality scores were contained in the immunoSEQ output, filtering matching that applied to full-length reads could not be performed. Sequences were annotated with PyIR, a Python wrapper for IgBLAST v1.9, and V/J genes and CDR3 were assigned using IMGT germline references. Any read was removed if the V/J assignment was weak (E-value above 1e-6), the CDR3 was missing, or the read contained stop codons, out-of-frame junctions, or ambiguous translated residues. V3J clonotypes were defined as sequences sharing an identical inferred V gene, J gene, and CDR3 amino acid sequence. Percentage overlap between repertoires was calculated by dividing the number of shared unique clonotypes by the size of the smaller repertoire. Repertoire richness was assessed with RTK rarefaction, the Chao1 estimator, and Recon v2.1 estimates of unobserved clonotypes. The immuneACCESS repertoire file appears here via TCRdb, limited to in-frame rearrangements. These files lack a portion of the clones; in checked studies, under half of the deficit traces to unresolved V genes, and the cause of the others is not known. The V and J calls and clone size come from that table; D and trimming were worked out from the DNA. Recorded for this sample are about 560,000 clones; roughly four fifths of them occurred a single time. The biggest ten clones account for more than 10% of the sample.

From the germline V gene, CDR1 is SNHLY and CDR2 is FYNNEI. The CDR3 runs 14 amino acids, cysteine and phenylalanine included. Of the read, only the CDR3 DNA is kept; its 42 bases are in frame from base 1. V loses 9 bases, J loses 4 bases, and the germline ends lie 18 bases apart. The chain is assembled from TRBV2 and TRBJ1-1, with a weak D call of TRBD1 (6 bases match). Sequencing was carried out using PBMCs. The clonotype comes from a middle-aged woman in good health. Some clones in this sample may be carry-over from other donors' samples. The bases are TGTGCCAGTGTACCCCAGGGGCTTGGCACTGAAGCTTTCTTT. It is translated as CASVPQGLGTEAFF.